This TCR beta chain was observed in a study of T-cell memory formation after mild COVID-19. Broader study findings: Chiefly within CM and EM were the contracting CD4+ clones; CD8+ ones were within EMRA.

V was clipped by 0 bases and J by 7 bases, with 19 bases between them. CDR3 length equals 17 residues. In germline, CDR1 is SGHTA, CDR2 FQGNSA. TCRdb redid the calling of the 5' RACE reads with MiXCR, one entry per CDR3 protein. The sample has approximately 48,000 distinct CDR3 sequences, around 7.2% seen once. This clonotype was recorded a few times. Antigen: not known. The sequencing input was PBMCs or a T cell subset sorted from them (not recorded which). The genes are TRBV7-2 and TRBJ2-1; D is perhaps TRBD1 or TRBD2 (5 bases each). The sequence came from a man between 18 and 35 years old who had mild COVID-19 (a few samples of this study predate the infection). Cell type and time point are not known. CDR3 sequence: CASSLAGTTVQGNEQFF. In DNA, the CDR3 is TGTGCCAGCAGCTTAGCCGGGACCACGGTCCAGGGTAATGAGCAGTTCTTC.